These 19 T cell receptor beta chains originate from one sample sequenced in a study of Graves' ophthalmopathy and Graves' hyperthyroidism. The sequenced template was RNA, covering the TCR beta CDR3 region. HTBI primers were used in a first-round RT-PCR, which preceded a second-round multiplex PCR. TCRdb re-called the multiplex PCR reads with MiXCR, one entry per CDR3 protein. This sample carries about 1.1 million distinct CDR3 sequences, about 35% of them seen once, and the ten largest clones take 8.5% to 14%. Input material: peripheral blood or thyroid tissue (not recorded which). All receptors come from an adult man with Graves' hyperthyroidism.

About this clonotype itself: Possible read error: a much larger clone is one base away. The chain couples TRBV5-5 to TRBJ2-5; D is possibly TRBD2 (6 bases). The CDR3 covers 16 residues. Germline assignment: CDR1 SGHKS and CDR2 YYEKEE (reference sequence). The CDR3 protein is CASSQSGSPARETLYF. DNA for the CDR3: TGTGCCAGCAGCCAGTCCGGGTCTCCGGCCCGGGAGACCCTGTACTTC.

There are a few counts of this clonotype. The chain has TRBV4-1 and TRBJ2-5; 14 bases are shared with TRBD2. Trimming at V came to 1 base and at J to 5 bases, leaving 6 bases not matched to a gene. There are 17 residues in the CDR3. Germline CDR1 MGHRA, CDR2 YSYEKL. CDR3 sequence reads: CASSQGTSGRLAETQYF. The CDR3 DNA reads as TGCGCCAGCAGCCAAGGGACTAGCGGGAGGTTGGCGGAGACCCAGTACTTC.

This sequence joins TRBV19 and TRBJ1-1; D is ambiguous. This CDR3 is 14 amino acids long. Germline V lookup: CDR1 LNHDA, CDR2 SQIVND (reference sequence). V lost 4 bases, J lost 5 bases, and 14 bases lay in between. The CDR3 loop is CASSTTAVGTEAFF. CDR3 in DNA: TGTGCCAGTAGTACAACGGCGGTTGGGACTGAAGCTTTCTTT.

V gene TRBV29-1 combines with J gene TRBJ1-2, with a weak D call TRBD1 (5 bases). The CDR3 loop spans 11 amino acids. From germline, CDR1 is SQVTM and CDR2 ANQGSEA. The germline V and J ends were trimmed by 8 bases and 8 bases, with 15 bases remaining between them. This CDR3 is CSSNEDMGYTF. In DNA form, the CDR3 reads TGCAGCTCAAACGAGGACATGGGCTACACCTTC. Full variable domain (rest looked up from reference TRBV29-1 and TRBJ1-2): SAVISQKPSRDICQRGTSLTIQCQVDSQVTMMFWYRQQPGQSLTLIATANQGSEATYESGFVIDKFPISRPNLTFSTLTVSNMSPEDSSIYLCSSNEDMGYTFGSGTRLTVV.

This sequence joins TRBV7-2 and TRBJ2-5; D possibly corresponds to TRBD2 (5 bases). CDR1 SGHTA and CDR2 FQGNSA come from the germline V gene. Trimming cost V 7 bases and J 0 bases, with 21 bases left between them. This CDR3 spans 17 amino acids. This CDR3 is CASIPSTDGMYQETQYF. CDR3 in DNA: TGTGCCAGCATCCCCTCAACAGACGGGATGTACCAAGAGACCCAGTACTTC.

The chain links TRBV2 to TRBJ2-7; TRBD2 might be the D (5 bases). Germline V gene lookup returns CDR1 SNHLY and CDR2 FYNNEI. Trimming cost V 11 bases and J 0 bases, with 17 bases left between them. The CDR3 loop spans 14 amino acids. CDR3 residues: CAWKRVASSYEQYF. The CDR3 DNA follows: TGTGCCTGGAAACGGGTAGCGAGCTCCTACGAGCAGTACTTC.

In its sample, this clonotype was seen many times. V gene TRBV10-3 combines with J gene TRBJ2-7; D gene uncertain. The V end lost 2 bases, the J end lost 6 bases, and 11 bases lay between the germline ends. The CDR3 sequence is 13 residues long. The germline gives CDR1 ENHRY, CDR2 SYGVKD. The CDR3: CAISEPLRGEQYF. CDR3 bases: TGTGCCATCAGTGAGCCACTCCGCGGCGAGCAGTACTTC.

At least ten counts were recorded for this clonotype. The chain is built from TRBV7-8 and TRBJ1-5; D is ambiguous. The V end lost 1 base, the J end lost 6 bases, and 10 bases lay between the germline ends. This CDR3 contains 14 residues. Germline CDR1 is SGHVS and CDR2 is FQNEAQ. CDR3: CASSLGRVSQPQHF. The CDR3 region has the DNA TGTGCCAGCAGCTTAGGGCGGGTGAGTCAGCCCCAGCATTTT.

In its sample, this clonotype was seen a few times. This rearrangement joins TRBV19 to TRBJ2-5; 9 nucleotides align to TRBD1. This CDR3 has 16 residues. Germline CDR1 LNHDA, CDR2 SQIVND (reference sequence). Trimming cost V 4 bases and J 2 bases; bases outside gene matches: 8. The CDR3 DNA follows: TGTGCCAGTAGTACCCGGGACAGGGATCCGCAAGAGACCCAGTACTTC. It codes for CASSTRDRDPQETQYF. The full variable domain, with the rest looked up from reference TRBV19 and TRBJ2-5, is DGGITQSPKYLFRKEGQNVTLSCEQNLNHDAMYWYRQDPGQGLRLIYYSQIVNDFQKGDIAEGYSVSREKKESFPLTVTSAQKNPTAFYLCASSTRDRDPQETQYFGPGTRLLVL.

This chain uses TRBV5-1 with TRBJ1-2; tentatively, D is TRBD1 (5 bases). Germline values: CDR1 SGHRS, CDR2 YFSETQ. The CDR3 is 16 residues long. V was trimmed by 0 bases and J by 4 bases, leaving 16 bases between them. This CDR3 is CASSLGQTNLGYGYTF. DNA for the CDR3: TGCGCCAGCAGCTTGGGACAGACCAATCTGGGCTATGGCTACACCTTC.

Ten or more counts support this clonotype. The chain recombines TRBV10-2 with TRBJ2-5; TRBD1 might be the D (5 bases). Germline V gene lookup returns CDR1 WSHSY and CDR2 SAAADI. The V gene lost 2 bases and the J gene lost 3 bases, with 10 bases spanning the gap. The CDR3 extends over 14 amino acids. The CDR3 loop reads CASSEGRVKETQYF. Here the CDR3 DNA reads TGCGCCAGCAGTGAGGGCAGGGTGAAAGAGACCCAGTACTTC.

This clonotype was detected many times. This chain connects TRBV29-1 to TRBJ2-5; D might be TRBD1 (5 bases). Germline V CDR1 and CDR2: SQVTM, ANQGSEA. V lost 6 bases to trimming and J lost 5 bases, with 22 bases between them. The CDR3 totals 15 residues. The CDR3 DNA sequence: TGCAGCGTCCAACCCAGGGTAGGCCTTGGGGAGACCCAGTACTTC. It yields the protein CSVQPRVGLGETQYF. The full variable domain, with the rest looked up from reference TRBV29-1 and TRBJ2-5, is SAVISQKPSRDICQRGTSLTIQCQVDSQVTMMFWYRQQPGQSLTLIATANQGSEATYESGFVIDKFPISRPNLTFSTLTVSNMSPEDSSIYLCSVQPRVGLGETQYFGPGTRLLVL.

This clonotype was picked up a small number of times. This chain uses TRBV7-9 with TRBJ2-7; 12 nucleotides match TRBD2. The CDR3 runs to 17 residues. CDR1 SEHNR and CDR2 FQNEAQ come from the germline V gene (reference sequence). J gave up 0 bases and V 4 bases, and 7 bases lay outside the gene matches. Here the CDR3 reads CASSSPKTSGSSYEQYF. The CDR3, as DNA: TGTGCCAGCAGCTCCCCTAAGACTAGCGGGAGCTCCTACGAGCAGTACTTC. The variable domain in full, completed from reference TRBV7-9 and TRBJ2-7, reads DTGVSQNPRHKITKRGQNVTFRCDPISEHNRLYWYRQTLGQGPEFLTYFQNEAQLEKSRLLSDRFSAERPKGSFSTLEIQRTEQGDSAMYLCASSSPKTSGSSYEQYFGPGTRLTVT.

Of note for this clonotype: A much larger clone is a single base away; this may be a read error. The chain has TRBV25-1 and TRBJ2-2; the D gene is possibly TRBD1 (6 bases). Trimming removed 9 bases at V and 4 bases at J, with 18 bases between. Germline V gives CDR1 MGHDK, CDR2 SYGVNS. The CDR3 is 15 residues long. In DNA, the CDR3 is TGTGCCAGTTCTCCCAGGGGAGCGAGCACCGGGGAGCTGTTTTTT. Its protein product is CASSPRGASTGELFF. Filled out from reference TRBV25-1 and TRBJ2-2, the complete variable domain reads EADIYQTPRYLVIGTGKKITLECSQTMGHDKMYWYQQDPGMELHLIHYSYGVNSTEKGDLSSESTVSRIRTEHFPLTLESARPSHTSQYLCASSPRGASTGELFFGEGSRLTVL.

Note on this clonotype: One end of the junction is discordant with germline, which a read error may explain. The chain recombines TRBV9 with TRBJ2-7; 7 bases fit TRBD1. CDR3 length: 14 amino acids. Germline V gene data show CDR1 as SGDLS and CDR2 as YYNGEE. The CDR3 sequence is CASSETGSLYEQHF. CDR3 DNA sequence: TGTGCCAGCAGCGAGACAGGGAGCCTCTACGAGCAGCACTTC.

The rearrangement joins TRBV6-2 or TRBV6-3 to TRBJ1-5, with TRBD1 as a possible D gene (6 bases). Trimming removed 5 bases at V and 2 bases at J, with 13 bases between. Per the germline V gene, CDR1 is MNHEY and CDR2 is SVGEGT. The CDR3 contains 15 residues. The CDR3 region is CASSRDIQGNQPQHF. In DNA, the CDR3 is TGTGCCAGCAGTCGGGACATCCAGGGCAATCAGCCCCAGCATTTT.

The rearrangement links TRBV19 to TRBJ2-1; TRBD1 is a possible D gene (6 bases). Trimming removed 7 bases at V and 7 bases at J, with 14 bases between. Germline CDR1 is LNHDA and CDR2 is SQIVND (reference sequence). The CDR3 sequence is 13 residues long. CDR3 bases: TGTGCCAGTAAAGGGGGTCCAAGTAATGAGCAGTTCTTC. It specifies CASKGGPSNEQFF.

This clonotype was detected ten times or more. V and J are TRBV7-2 and TRBJ2-7, with unresolved D. V was pared by 1 base and J by 2 bases, with 9 bases between. This CDR3 spans 14 amino acids. Germline V CDR1 and CDR2: SGHTA, FQGNSA. The CDR3 sequence is CASSLVTGTYEQYF. The CDR3 DNA is TGTGCCAGCAGCTTAGTTACGGGTACCTACGAGCAGTACTTC.

A word on this clonotype: Possible read error: a much larger clone is one base away. The genes are TRBV20-1 and TRBJ1-1; D uncertain. This CDR3 is built from 12 residues. Germline-derived CDR1 and CDR2 are DFQATT and SNEGSKA (reference sequence). The CDR3 here is CSAYTPGAETFF. The CDR3 DNA follows: TGCAGTGCCTACACCCCTGGAGCTGAAACTTTCTTT.